The following is a T cell receptor (beta chain) sequence with its context. The antigen remains unidentified. The data belong to a study of cytomegalovirus exposure and HLA in healthy donors. Study-level findings and limits: Reported findings show TCR beta sequences accurately forecast HLA-A and HLA-B alleles in most subjects. Specificity for CMV antigens was confirmed in vitro for a few of the CMV-associated chains.

Both 60 Vbeta primers and 13 Jbeta primers went into the PCR. TCRdb's table, derived via immunoSEQ multiplex PCR, lists solely in-frame clones and lacks some. The data show around 89,000 clones, with approximately 84% seen just once and about 1.2% held by the top ten. The CDR3 length is 15 residues. Unmatched junction bases numbered 5, after V lost 0 bases and J lost 5 bases. CDR1 and CDR2 (germline): SGDLS, YYNGEE. Sequenced input: PBMCs. The rearrangement links TRBV9 to TRBJ2-3; 8 nucleotides match TRBD2. The TCR comes from a girl aged 2 to 10 in good health and CMV-seropositive. The CDR3 region is CASSVGAGEEDTQYF. For the CDR3, the DNA is TGTGCCAGCAGCGTAGGAGCGGGAGAAGAAGATACGCAGTATTTT.